A selection of T cell receptor beta chains follows, all from one sample in a study of OX40 agonist ivuxolimab in advanced cancers. Generated by immunoSEQ multiplex PCR, the TCRdb table keeps only in-frame clones and is missing some. The data contain approximately 82,000 clones, approximately 88% of them seen just once; the ten biggest clones take up about 4%. Here the sequenced sample was CD4+ or CD8+ T cells sorted from blood, taken in a trial of the OX40 agonist ivuxolimab. Receptors originate from an adult with an advanced solid tumor such as melanoma, head and neck, liver or kidney cancer. The CDR3 runs from the conserved cysteine through the conserved F or W. The D gene is left open where the match is weak. Clone sizes are given selectively: once, few, many, or a class where the clone is expanded.

TRBJ1-5,.,TRBV18,TRBD1,TGTGCCAGCTCACCAGCCCGACAGGGGGTGTCTCAGCCCCAGCATTTT,CASSPARQGVSQPQHF
TRBJ2-7,.,TRBV29-1,TRBD1,TGCAGCGTTGTGAAACTTCGCGGACAGGCCTACGAGCAGTACTTC,CSVVKLRGQAYEQYF
TRBJ2-7,.,TRBV25-1,.,TGTGCCAGCAAAACAGCCTACGAGCAGTACTTC,CASKTAYEQYF
TRBJ2-7,.,TRBV6-1,TRBD2,TGTGCCAGCAGTGGGGATAGCGGGTGGTCCTACGAGCAGTACTTC,CASSGDSGWSYEQYF
TRBJ2-7,.,TRBV7-9,TRBD2,TGTGCCAGCAGCCCAGGTAGCGGGGGGGTCTACGAGCAGTACTTC,CASSPGSGGVYEQYF
TRBJ2-7,.,TRBV7-9,TRBD1,TGTGCCAGCAGCTTTTGGGACAGGGGCTCCGAGCAGTACTTC,CASSFWDRGSEQYF
TRBJ2-5,.,TRBV4-1,.,TGCGCCAGCAGCCAAGAAGAGACCCAGTACTTC,CASSQEETQYF
TRBJ2-1,.,TRBV5-1,.,TGCGCCAGCAGCTTCGAGGCGGACTGGTCCTACAATGAGCAGTTCTTC,CASSFEADWSYNEQFF
TRBJ2-7,.,TRBV30,.,TGTGCCTGGAGCGGAGGGGCGATGACCAACTACGAGCAGTACTTC,CAWSGGAMTNYEQYF
TRBJ1-1,.,TRBV5-1,TRBD1,TGCGCCAGCAGCTTGGGGGACAGGTATGTCACTGAAGCTTTCTTT,CASSLGDRYVTEAFF
TRBJ1-4,.,TRBV2,.,TGTGCCAGCAGTGGCGACGGACAGCAGCTGTTTTTT,CASSGDGQQLFF
TRBJ1-2,.,TRBV28,.,TGTGCCAGCAGTACAGGGTTTGGCTACACCTTC,CASSTGFGYTF
TRBJ2-5,.,TRBV5-8,.,TGTGCCAGCAGCTTGGTAGAGGCAGGGCCGGAGACCCAGTACTTC,CASSLVEAGPETQYF
TRBJ1-5,.,TRBV7-3,TRBD1,TGTGCCAGCAGCGGTTTACAGGGGCGACATCAGCCCCAGCATTTT,CASSGLQGRHQPQHF
TRBJ1-5,.,TRBV15,.,TGTGCCACCAGCAACAGCAATCAGCCCCAGCATTTT,CATSNSNQPQHF
TRBJ1-1,.,TRBV2,.,TGTGCCAGCAGTGCCCGGGGGGCGGGGGACACTGAAGCTTTCTTT,CASSARGAGDTEAFF
TRBJ1-5,.,TRBV12-2,.,TGTGCAAGTCGTCTCTTCAATTTGTGTTGCAATCAGCCCCAGCATTTT,CASRLFNLCCNQPQHF
TRBJ2-2,once,TRBV5-1,TRBD2,TGCGCCAGCAGCTTGACTAGCGGGTACGGGGAGCTGTTTTTT,CASSLTSGYGELFF
TRBJ2-1,.,TRBV5-1,.,TGCGCCAGCAGCACGGGACTTATCTACAATGAGCAGTTCTTC,CASSTGLIYNEQFF
TRBJ2-5,.,TRBV25-1,.,TGTGCCAGCAGTGAAGAGTGGCGGCGGGAGACCCAGTACTTC,CASSEEWRRETQYF
TRBJ2-5,.,TRBV19,.,TGTGCCAGTGGGGTGGCAGAGACCCAGTACTTC,CASGVAETQYF
TRBJ1-5,.,TRBV6-1,.,TGTGCCAGCAGTGAGCGGGGGACTAGCAATCAGCCCCAGCATTTT,CASSERGTSNQPQHF
TRBJ1-4,.,TRBV5-6,TRBD1,TGTGCCAGCAGCTTGGGACAGGGAGAAAAACTGTTTTTT,CASSLGQGEKLFF
TRBJ2-1,.,TRBV9,.,TGTGCCAGCAGCCTGGACTCAAACAATGAGCAGTTCTTC,CASSLDSNNEQFF
TRBJ1-2,.,TRBV6-1,.,TGTGCCAGCAGATCCGATTGGGCAGGGGAATATGGCTACACCTTC,CASRSDWAGEYGYTF
TRBJ1-2,.,TRBV13,.,TGTGCCAGCAGCTACCAAGGGGCTCACTATGGCTACACCTTC,CASSYQGAHYGYTF
TRBJ2-1,.,TRBV7-2,TRBD2,TGTGCCAGCAGCTTAGGACTAGCTTCCCCGTTCTTC,CASSLGLASPFF
TRBJ2-3,once,TRBV5-4,.,TGTGCCAGCAGTTTAGACAGCACAGATACGCAGTATTTT,CASSLDSTDTQYF
TRBJ1-1,.,TRBV10-3,TRBD1,TGTGCCATCAAGGGACAGAACTACACTGAAGCTTTCTTT,CAIKGQNYTEAFF
TRBJ1-1,once,TRBV9,.,TGTGCCAGCAGTTATGATCTGGGGAACACTGAAGCTTTCTTT,CASSYDLGNTEAFF
TRBJ2-7,.,TRBV28,TRBD2,TGTGCCAGCAGTCCGCCTAGCGGGATCTTCTTGTACGAGCAGTACTTC,CASSPPSGIFLYEQYF
TRBJ1-2,.,TRBV28,TRBD1,TGTGCCAGCAGTTTAAGGGGCGGGACAGGGTATGGCTACACCTTC,CASSLRGGTGYGYTF
TRBJ1-2,.,TRBV19,.,TGTGCCAGTAGTATAGGGGCCGAGTATGGCTACACCTTC,CASSIGAEYGYTF
TRBJ2-1,once,TRBV28,.,TGTGCCAGCAGTCTCGACTGGGCAGCGTCCTACAATGAGCAGTTCTTC,CASSLDWAASYNEQFF
TRBJ1-2,.,TRBV25-1,.,TGTGCCAGCAGTGAATTGAGACTCAACCGGGACTATGGCTACACCTTC,CASSELRLNRDYGYTF
TRBJ1-5,.,TRBV4-1,.,TGCGCCAGCAGCCGAGGGGGGGATCAGCCCCAGCATTTT,CASSRGGDQPQHF
TRBJ2-7,.,TRBV7-2,.,TGTGCCAGCAGCTTAGTTGGGAGTTCCTACGAGCAGTACTTC,CASSLVGSSYEQYF
TRBJ1-4,.,TRBV6-1,.,TGTGCCAGCAGTACGGGATCTACCGGTGAAAAACTGTTTTTT,CASSTGSTGEKLFF
TRBJ2-5,.,TRBV5-4,TRBD2,TGTGCCAGCAGCTTTGGCGGGAGCGCCGGGGAGACCCAGTACTTC,CASSFGGSAGETQYF
TRBJ1-5,.,TRBV5-1,TRBD1,TGCGCCAGCAGCTCGACAGGGGTCAATCAGCCCCAGCATTTT,CASSSTGVNQPQHF
TRBJ2-3,.,TRBV4-2,TRBD2,TGTGCCAGCAGCCAAGAAGTGACAGCGGGGGGCACAGATACGCAGTATTTT,CASSQEVTAGGTDTQYF
TRBJ2-5,.,TRBV5-1,.,TGCGCCAGCAGCTTGGGGACCGAGACCCAGTACTTC,CASSLGTETQYF
TRBJ2-1,.,TRBV19,TRBD2,TGTGCCAGTAGTGGCGGGAGTGCTAACAATGAGCAGTTCTTC,CASSGGSANNEQFF
TRBJ2-3,.,TRBV5-1,TRBD2,TGCGCCAGCAGCTTGGGGGCCGCTAGCGGGGCAGATACGCAGTATTTT,CASSLGAASGADTQYF
TRBJ2-5,medium-sized,TRBV2,.,TGTGCCAGCGGTTACGGAGAGACCCAGTACTTC,CASGYGETQYF
TRBJ1-2,.,TRBV18,.,TGTGCCAGCCCACCGTCCGACGGTCGCTATGGCTACACCTTC,CASPPSDGRYGYTF
TRBJ2-7,.,TRBV29-1,TRBD2,TGCAGCGTTGAAGATGGGGCGGGAGGCTCCTACGAGCAGTACTTC,CSVEDGAGGSYEQYF
TRBJ2-3,once,TRBV5-1,TRBD2,TGCGCCAGCAGCTCCGGGACTAGCGACACAGATACGCAGTATTTT,CASSSGTSDTDTQYF
TRBJ2-3,.,TRBV12-5,.,TGTGCTAGTGGTCCGGGCCATATTAGCACAGATACGCAGTATTTT,CASGPGHISTDTQYF
TRBJ2-1,.,TRBV19,.,TGTGCCAGTAGCACAAATGGTAATGAGCAGTTCTTC,CASSTNGNEQFF
TRBJ1-5,.,TRBV10-1,.,TGCGCCAGCAGTGAAGGAGGTAATCAGCCCCAGCATTTT,CASSEGGNQPQHF
TRBJ2-1,.,TRBV7-2,.,TGTGCCAGCAGCCCTATGGGTTGGACTTTTCAGGATGAGCAGTTCTTC,CASSPMGWTFQDEQFF
TRBJ1-2,.,TRBV5-1,.,TGCGCCAGCAGCTTGGCCGCTAACTATGGCTACACCTTC,CASSLAANYGYTF
TRBJ2-1,.,TRBV19,TRBD2,TGTGCCAGTAGTATACAAGCGGGAGATGGAAATGAGCAGTTCTTC,CASSIQAGDGNEQFF